Below, 25 T cell receptor beta chains from the same sample are listed, as sequenced in a study of OX40 agonist ivuxolimab in advanced cancers. Assay used: immunoSEQ multiplex PCR; TCRdb lists only in-frame clones, some missing. Here the sample spans some 83,000 clones, 90% to 95% being singletons. Sequences were derived from CD4+ or CD8+ T cells sorted from blood, sampled in a trial of the OX40 agonist ivuxolimab. These receptors were taken from an adult with an advanced solid tumor such as melanoma, head and neck, liver or kidney cancer.

V and J are TRBV7-3 and TRBJ2-6, with a possible D match to TRBD1 (6 bases). The CDR3 extends over 16 amino acids. Germline V gene data show CDR1 as SGHTA and CDR2 as FQGTGA. Trimming took 3 bases from V and 2 from J, leaving 11 bases between them. The DNA for the CDR3 is TGTGCCAGCAGCTTCCCGACAGGCCCTGGGGCCAACGTCCTGACTTTC. It codes for CASSFPTGPGANVLTF.

The V call is TRBV4-2, the J call TRBJ2-2, with 8 bases lining up with TRBD1. J gave up 5 bases and V 3 bases, and 11 bases lay outside the gene matches. Germline CDR1 is LGHNA and CDR2 is YNFKEQ. CDR3 size: 17 residues. CDR3 nucleotides: TGTGCCAGCAGCCACAGACCCGGACAGGGCACAACCGGGGAGCTGTTTTTT. Its translation is CASSHRPGQGTTGELFF.

This rearrangement joins TRBV5-1 to TRBJ2-7, with 7 bases lining up with TRBD1. V lost 0 bases, J lost 2 bases, and 5 bases stayed unmatched. The germline V gene encodes CDR1 SGHRS and CDR2 YFSETQ. This CDR3 is built from 15 residues. The CDR3 protein is CASSLAAQGTYEQYF. In nucleotides, the CDR3 is TGCGCCAGCAGCTTGGCCGCACAGGGGACCTACGAGCAGTACTTC.

This chain connects TRBV6-5 to TRBJ2-1, with 7 bases fitting TRBD2. Germline loops: CDR1 MNHEY, CDR2 SVGAGI. The CDR3 totals 14 residues. V shed 2 bases, J shed 3 bases, and the junction held 1 base outside the gene matches. CDR3 sequence: CASSYGTIYNEQFF. In nucleotides, the CDR3 is TGTGCCAGCAGTTACGGGACTATCTACAATGAGCAGTTCTTC.

The chain is built from TRBV29-1 and TRBJ2-7, with 7 bases that match TRBD1. The germline V gene encodes CDR1 SQVTM and CDR2 ANQGSEA. This CDR3 has 12 amino acids. The CDR3 DNA reads TGCAGTGCAACAGGGGAGTGGGACGAGCAGTACTTC. Translated: CSATGEWDEQYF.

The rearrangement joins TRBV4-1 to TRBJ1-5, with D possibly matching TRBD1 (5 bases). The CDR3 is 17 amino acids. From germline, CDR1 is MGHRA and CDR2 YSYEKL. Trimming took off 1 base at V and 0 bases at J, with 13 bases between the two ends. The CDR3 DNA reads as TGCGCCAGCAGCCAAGGAAAACAGGCCGGTAGCAATCAGCCCCAGCATTTT. This translates into CASSQGKQAGSNQPQHF.

The V call is TRBV6-5, the J call TRBJ2-7; 8 nucleotides line up with TRBD1. V was pared by 0 bases and J by 6 bases, with 7 bases of the junction left unmatched. This CDR3 region has 15 residues. CDR1 MNHEY and CDR2 SVGAGI come from the germline V gene. The CDR3 reads CASSYSRAGGSEQYF. CDR3 bases: TGTGCCAGCAGTTACTCGAGAGCAGGGGGCTCCGAGCAGTACTTC.

The chain uses TRBV21-1 and TRBJ2-7; TRBD2, the D gene given by the table, was not confirmed from the DNA. TRBV21-1 is labeled a pseudogene. The CDR3 totals 12 residues. This CDR3 is CATPGLNYEQYF. The CDR3 nucleotides read TGTGCCACTCCCGGGTTAAACTACGAGCAGTACTTC.

The V and J genes are TRBV7-3 and TRBJ2-1, with 11 bases lining up with TRBD2. This CDR3 comprises 15 residues. The germline V gene encodes CDR1 SGHTA and CDR2 FQGTGA. Germline trimming cut 3 bases from V and 7 bases from J; bases unmatched to any gene: 5. CDR3 residues: CASSLGTSGVNEQFF. DNA for the CDR3: TGTGCCAGCAGCTTGGGGACTAGCGGTGTGAATGAGCAGTTCTTC.

In this sample, this clone turned up once. The chain couples TRBV6-6 to TRBJ2-7, with D perhaps TRBD2 (5 bases). CDR3 length: 16 amino acids. From germline, CDR1 is MNHNY and CDR2 SVGAGI (reference sequence). V was shortened by 6 bases and J by 1 base, with 19 bases between the two germline ends. Here the CDR3 DNA reads TGTGCCAGCAGCCCGAAGCGGAGCGGCCGATCCTACGAGCAGTACTTC. Amino acid sequence: CASSPKRSGRSYEQYF.

The V and J genes are TRBV9 and TRBJ2-2, with D perhaps TRBD2 (6 bases). CDR1 is SGDLS and CDR2 is YYNGEE in the germline V gene. V lost 3 bases, J lost 6 bases, and 12 bases lay in between. There are 14 residues in the CDR3. In nucleotides, the CDR3 is TGTGCCAGCAGCGCCCACACGGGGGCCGGGGAGCTGTTTTTT. This encodes CASSAHTGAGELFF.

This clone was observed a single time. The rearrangement links TRBV5-4 to TRBJ2-2, with 9 bases fitting TRBD1. CDR1 SGHNT and CDR2 YYREEE come from the germline V gene (reference sequence). The CDR3 is 17 amino acids. V lost 5 bases, J lost 1 base, and 9 bases stayed unmatched. For the CDR3, the DNA is TGTGCCAGCAGGACCGGGACAGGGACTAAGAACACCGGGGAGCTGTTTTTT. Amino acids: CASRTGTGTKNTGELFF.

In this sample, this clone turned up once. The CDR3 nucleotides are TGTGCCAGCAGCTCTCGACAGGTTAACACCATATATTTT. This encodes CASSSRQVNTIYF. The rearrangement links TRBV7-9 to TRBJ1-3; weak D call: TRBD1 (6 bases). This CDR3 is 13 amino acids long. Per the germline V gene, CDR1 is SEHNR and CDR2 is FQNEAQ (reference sequence). Deletions cut 4 bases from V and 7 bases from J, with 11 bases between.

The chain links TRBV5-1 to TRBJ1-1; D perhaps matches TRBD1 (6 bases). The length of the CDR3 is 15 residues. V lost 1 base and J 0 bases, leaving 10 bases between the germline ends. CDR1 is SGHRS and CDR2 is YFSETQ in the germline V gene. The DNA of the CDR3 is TGCGCCAGCAGCTTGCAGGGGCCGATGAACACTGAAGCTTTCTTT. It codes for CASSLQGPMNTEAFF.

The chain couples TRBV5-1 to TRBJ1-1, with unresolved D. V was cut by 0 bases and J by 2 bases, with 8 bases left in between. The CDR3 has 14 amino acids. CDR1 is SGHRS and CDR2 is YFSETQ in the germline V gene. CDR3 sequence reads: CASSLVTGNTEAFF. The CDR3 DNA reads as TGCGCCAGCAGCTTGGTGACGGGAAACACTGAAGCTTTCTTT.

The gene calls are TRBV6-4 and TRBJ1-5, with a tentative D call TRBD1 (5 bases). Germline CDR1 is MRHNA and CDR2 is SNTAGT. V lost 3 bases and J 9 bases, leaving 18 bases between the germline ends. The CDR3 runs to 15 residues. In nucleotides, the CDR3 is TGTGCCAGCAGTGAACGAGACAGCCGGTCCTCGCCCCAGCATTTT. It translates to CASSERDSRSSPQHF.

The CDR3 here is CASSLRSYEQYF. Here the CDR3 DNA reads TGTGCCAGCAGCTTAAGGTCCTACGAGCAGTACTTC. V gene TRBV7-9 combines with J gene TRBJ2-7; no firm D call. Deletions cut 2 bases from V and 1 base from J, with 3 bases between. Per germline, CDR1 SEHNR and CDR2 FQNEAQ (reference sequence). The CDR3 is 12 amino acids. Using reference TRBV7-9 and TRBJ2-7 for the parts outside the CDR3, the full variable domain is DTGVSQNPRHKITKRGQNVTFRCDPISEHNRLYWYRQTLGQGPEFLTYFQNEAQLEKSRLLSDRFSAERPKGSFSTLEIQRTEQGDSAMYLCASSLRSYEQYFGPGTRLTVT.

The chain joins TRBV14 to TRBJ2-5; TRBD2 aligns across 7 bases. The length of the CDR3 is 16 residues. Germline CDR1 and CDR2: SGHDN and FVKESK. V trimming: 0 bases; J trimming: 1 base; junction bases outside the gene matches: 5. The CDR3 DNA is TGTGCCAGCAGCCAAGATCGGGGGGTAGTCCAAGAGACCCAGTACTTC. Protein product: CASSQDRGVVQETQYF.

The chain is built from TRBV6-5 and TRBJ2-7; D is unresolved. V was trimmed by 5 bases and J by 12 bases, leaving 17 bases between them. The germline gives CDR1 MNHEY, CDR2 SVGAGI. The CDR3 runs 12 residues. The CDR3 nucleotides read TGTGCCAGCAGTCGCCAAGCTTCCTCGGCGTACTTC. Protein sequence: CASSRQASSAYF.

The chain links TRBV4-2 to TRBJ1-3; D is ambiguous. CDR3 size: 15 residues. The ends were cut back, 0 bases at V and 0 bases at J, with 6 bases in the middle. The germline V gene encodes CDR1 LGHNA and CDR2 YNFKEQ. In DNA form, the CDR3 reads TGTGCCAGCAGCCAAGATGGGAGCTCTGGAAACACCATATATTTT. It yields the protein CASSQDGSSGNTIYF.

The genes are TRBV5-6 and TRBJ1-3; D unresolved. Germline V lookup: CDR1 SGHDT, CDR2 YYEEEE. V was clipped by 0 bases and J by 4 bases, with 11 bases between them. This CDR3 is 15 amino acids long. The chain's CDR3 is CASSLARRAGNTIYF. Written as DNA, the CDR3 is TGTGCCAGCAGCTTGGCCCGGAGGGCGGGAAACACCATATATTTT.

The rearrangement links TRBV19 to TRBJ2-3; perhaps D is TRBD1 or TRBD2 (5 bases each). CDR1 and CDR2 (germline): LNHDA, SQIVND (reference sequence). Trimming left V 2 bases short and J 0 bases short, with 15 bases between. This CDR3 contains 17 residues. This chain's CDR3 is CASSIQGPGSSTDTQYF. For the CDR3, the DNA is TGTGCCAGTAGTATACAGGGACCAGGGTCTAGCACAGATACGCAGTATTTT.

The chain has TRBV2 and TRBJ2-7, with D maybe TRBD2 (5 bases). From germline, CDR1 is SNHLY and CDR2 FYNNEI. The V end lost 6 bases, the J end lost 3 bases, and 9 bases lay between the germline ends. The CDR3 contains 12 residues. The CDR3: CASRDDYYEQYF. The CDR3 DNA reads as TGTGCCAGCAGGGACGACTACTACGAGCAGTACTTC.

The chain has TRBV30 and TRBJ2-7; 7 nucleotides agree with TRBD2. In germline, CDR1 is GTSNPN, CDR2 SVGIG (reference sequence). Trimming cost V 3 bases and J 1 base; bases outside gene matches: 6. The CDR3 has 14 amino acids. The DNA for the CDR3 is TGTGCCTGGAGGGTGGGACTAACATCCTACGAGCAGTACTTC. It is translated as CAWRVGLTSYEQYF.

The chain employs TRBV28 and TRBJ1-5; 9 bases match TRBD1. After removal of 6 bases from V and 2 bases from J, the junction contained 8 bases not matched to a gene. The CDR3 is 16 residues long. CDR1 is MDHEN, CDR2 SYDVKM, per germline. CDR3 nucleotides: TGTGCCAGCAGGCCTTCCCGACAGGGGGGCAATCAGCCCCAGCATTTT. It specifies CASRPSRQGGNQPQHF.